These T cell receptor beta chains were read from a single sample in a study of blood T cell repertoires in COVID-19. Here immunoSEQ multiplex PCR was the method, and the copy in TCRdb shows in-frame clones only, minus some. This sample yields roughly 290,000 clones, of which more than 85% are seen a single time; about 0.8% belongs to the top ten. Source material: peripheral blood. These receptors all stem from a man aged 30 to 45 with acute or convalescent COVID-19. The CDR3 runs from the conserved cysteine through the conserved F or W. A D gene is named only where the DNA matches it firmly. Clone size is shown for a subset of rows, as once, few, many or a class of expanded clone.

J | size | D | V | CDR3 | DNA
TRBJ1-5 | NA | NA | TRBV6-6 | CASTPRGSNQPQHF | TGTGCCAGCACCCCCCGCGGTAGCAATCAGCCCCAGCATTTT
TRBJ2-4 | NA | NA | TRBV28 | CASSLGRDTRAFLAKNIQYF | TGTGCCAGCAGTTTAGGTAGGGACACGCGAGCTTTTCTAGCCAAAAACATTCAGTACTTC
TRBJ2-1 | few | NA | TRBV30 | CACLTRNEQFF | TGTGCCTGCCTTACCAGGAATGAGCAGTTCTTC
TRBJ2-1 | NA | TRBD2 | TRBV7-3 | CASSPSGGAYNEQFF | TGTGCCAGCAGCCCTAGCGGGGGGGCGTACAATGAGCAGTTCTTC
TRBJ1-3 | NA | TRBD1 | TRBV28 | CASSPQGAYGNTIYF | TGTGCCAGCAGTCCCCAGGGGGCGTATGGAAACACCATATATTTT
TRBJ2-7 | NA | TRBD2 | TRBV19 | CASSPLAGGSYEQYF | TGTGCCAGTAGTCCACTAGCGGGAGGCTCCTACGAGCAGTACTTC
TRBJ1-2 | NA | TRBD1 | TRBV19 | CASTPTGVISYTF | TGTGCCAGTACACCGACAGGGGTTATAAGCTACACCTTC
TRBJ1-1 | few | NA | TRBV4-1 | CASSQAAGQLTEAFF | TGCGCCAGCAGCCAAGCGGCTGGACAGCTTACTGAAGCTTTCTTT
TRBJ1-4 | NA | NA | TRBV19 | CASVEGGATNEKLFF | TGTGCCAGTGTGGAAGGGGGAGCAACTAATGAAAAACTGTTTTTT
TRBJ2-3 | NA | TRBD2 | TRBV5-8 | CASKVAGADTQYF | TGTGCCAGCAAGGTAGCGGGAGCAGATACGCAGTATTTT
TRBJ1-1 | once | NA | TRBV3-1/TRBV3-2 | CASSQDSGRGTEAFF | TGTGCCAGCAGCCAAGATAGCGGCCGAGGGACTGAAGCTTTCTTT
TRBJ2-1 | NA | TRBD2 | TRBV27 | CASSPNLAAQGNEQFF | TGTGCCAGCAGTCCCAATCTAGCGGCTCAAGGCAATGAGCAGTTCTTC
TRBJ2-3 | NA | NA | TRBV5-8 | CASSLTGLSTDTQYF | TGTGCCAGCAGCTTGACAGGCCTTAGCACAGATACGCAGTATTTT
TRBJ2-1 | NA | TRBD2 | TRBV7-9 | CASTYPPGQEFSGSSYNEQFF | TGTGCCAGCACCTACCCCCCCGGGCAAGAGTTTAGCGGGAGCTCCTACAATGAGCAGTTCTTC
TRBJ1-5 | NA | NA | TRBV5-6 | CASSSQDETQHF | TGTGCCAGCAGCTCCCAAGATGAGACCCAGCATTTT
TRBJ1-3 | NA | NA | TRBV5-1 | CASSALTTGSSGNTIYF | TGCGCCAGCAGCGCATTAACTACAGGGAGCTCTGGAAACACCATATATTTT
TRBJ2-7 | NA | NA | TRBV28 | CASRELQDSYEQYF | TGTGCCAGCAGGGAATTACAGGATTCTTACGAGCAGTACTTC
TRBJ1-1 | NA | NA | TRBV11-2 | CASGSQMNTEAFF | TGTGCCAGCGGTAGCCAAATGAACACTGAAGCTTTCTTT
TRBJ1-2 | NA | TRBD1 | TRBV6-6 | CASSLQGDYGYTF | TGTGCCAGCAGCCTACAGGGGGATTATGGCTACACCTTC
TRBJ2-1 | NA | NA | TRBV19 | CASSIWRADNEQFF | TGTGCCAGTAGTATTTGGCGGGCTGACAATGAGCAGTTCTTC
TRBJ2-7 | NA | NA | TRBV30 | CAWKRGGWSYEQYF | TGTGCCTGGAAGAGAGGGGGATGGAGCTACGAGCAGTACTTC
TRBJ1-6 | few | NA | TRBV18 | CASSQEEERYYNSPLHF | TGTGCCAGCTCCCAAGAAGAGGAGAGGTACTATAATTCACCCCTCCACTTT
TRBJ2-7 | NA | TRBD1 | TRBV6-1 | CASSEYRGDYEQYF | TGTGCCAGCAGTGAGTACAGGGGTGACTACGAGCAGTACTTC
TRBJ2-3 | NA | NA | TRBV5-1 | CASSAGLNTDTQYF | TGCGCCAGCAGCGCGGGACTGAACACAGATACGCAGTATTTT
TRBJ2-7 | NA | NA | TRBV14 | CASSPGREPYEQYF | TGTGCCAGCAGCCCCGGCAGGGAACCTTACGAGCAGTACTTC
TRBJ2-1 | NA | TRBD1 | TRBV27 | CASSLDRGLYNEQFF | TGTGCCAGCAGTCTAGACAGGGGGCTTTACAATGAGCAGTTCTTC
TRBJ1-5 | NA | NA | TRBV30 | CAWSVSGGNQPQHF | TGTGCCTGGAGTGTAAGTGGAGGGAATCAGCCCCAGCATTTT
TRBJ2-1 | few | NA | TRBV30 | CAWFTRGRAYNEQFF | TGTGCCTGGTTTACCAGGGGTCGCGCGTACAATGAGCAGTTCTTC
TRBJ1-4 | NA | NA | TRBV28 | CASSSLFEWDKENEKLFF | TGTGCCAGCAGTTCTCTGTTTGAATGGGACAAAGAGAATGAAAAACTGTTTTTT
TRBJ2-1 | NA | TRBD1 | TRBV28 | CASSPPGTGGRSEQFF | TGTGCCAGCAGTCCTCCCGGGACAGGGGGCCGGAGTGAGCAGTTCTTC
TRBJ1-6 | NA | TRBD1 | TRBV19 | CASSTGQANNSPLHF | TGTGCCAGTAGTACTGGACAGGCGAATAATTCACCCCTCCACTTT
TRBJ2-4 | NA | NA | TRBV28 | CASSSQDRPARDQYF | TGTGCCAGCAGTTCCCAAGACCGACCGGCCCGGGATCAGTACTTC
TRBJ1-1 | NA | TRBD1 | TRBV6-2/TRBV6-3 | CASSTGTGGPEAFF | TGTGCCAGCAGTACCGGGACAGGGGGCCCTGAAGCTTTCTTT